This TCR beta chain was identified during a study of pediatric ulcerative colitis. Generated by immunoSEQ multiplex PCR, the TCRdb table keeps only in-frame clones and is missing some. The sample includes roughly 38,000 clones, over 65% of them seen just once. Study-level findings and limits: No controls had the two rectal clonotypes shared by ulcerative colitis patients.

Colonoscopy and blood draw happened at the same time. In its sample, this clone was seen once. The antigen is undetermined. With 4 bases clipped from V and 0 bases from J, the junction kept 9 bases outside the gene matches. This CDR3 is built from 16 residues. Germline assignment: CDR1 SGHRS and CDR2 YFSETQ. The TCR sequence derives from a girl aged 10 to 17 with moderate ulcerative colitis. The chain is built from TRBV5-1 and TRBJ1-2, with 7 positions matching TRBD1. Sequenced sample: blood. The CDR3 protein is CASSPRDSPTNYGYTF. CDR3 DNA sequence: TGCGCCAGCAGCCCCCGGGACAGCCCTACTAACTATGGCTACACCTTC.